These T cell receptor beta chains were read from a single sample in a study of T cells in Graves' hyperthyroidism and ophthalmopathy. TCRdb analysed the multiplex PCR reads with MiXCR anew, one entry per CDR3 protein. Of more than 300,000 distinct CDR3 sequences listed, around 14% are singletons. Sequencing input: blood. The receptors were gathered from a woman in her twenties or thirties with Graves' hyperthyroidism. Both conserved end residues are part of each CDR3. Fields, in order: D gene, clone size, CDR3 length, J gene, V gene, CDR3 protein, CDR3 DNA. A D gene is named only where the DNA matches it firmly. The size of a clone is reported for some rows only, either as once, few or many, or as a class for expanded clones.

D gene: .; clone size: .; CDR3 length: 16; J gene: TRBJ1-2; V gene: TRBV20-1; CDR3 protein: CSARDGLGQSNYGYTF; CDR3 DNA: TGCAGTGCTAGAGATGGGTTAGGACAGTCCAACTATGGCTACACCTTC
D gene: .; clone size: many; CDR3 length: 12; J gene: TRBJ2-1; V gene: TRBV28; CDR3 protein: CASSFNYREQFF; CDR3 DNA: TGTGCCAGCAGTTTCAACTACCGGGAGCAGTTCTTC
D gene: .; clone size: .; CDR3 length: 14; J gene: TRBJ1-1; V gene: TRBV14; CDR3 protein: CASSQVGANTEAFF; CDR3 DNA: TGTGCCAGCAGCCAAGTGGGGGCTAACACTGAAGCTTTCTTT
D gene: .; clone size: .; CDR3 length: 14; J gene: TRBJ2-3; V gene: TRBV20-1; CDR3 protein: CSARTGTSTDTQYF; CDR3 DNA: TGCAGTGCTAGAACCGGGACTAGCACAGATACGCAGTATTTT
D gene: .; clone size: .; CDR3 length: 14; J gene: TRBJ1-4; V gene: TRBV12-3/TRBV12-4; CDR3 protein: CASSWGLLGEKLFF; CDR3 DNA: TGTGCCAGCAGTTGGGGACTCCTTGGGGAAAAACTGTTTTTT
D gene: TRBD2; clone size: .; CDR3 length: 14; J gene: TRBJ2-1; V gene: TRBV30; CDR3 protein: CAWQSGGAYNEQFF; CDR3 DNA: TGTGCCTGGCAATCGGGGGGTGCATACAATGAGCAGTTCTTC
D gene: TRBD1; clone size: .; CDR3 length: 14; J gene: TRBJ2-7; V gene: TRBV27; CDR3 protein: CASSFRDSTYEQYF; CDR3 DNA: TGTGCCAGCAGTTTCAGGGACAGTACCTACGAGCAGTACTTC
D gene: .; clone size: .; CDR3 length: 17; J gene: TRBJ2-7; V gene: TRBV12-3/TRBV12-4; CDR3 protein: CASSLGTSGGGSYEQYF; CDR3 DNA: TGTGCCAGCAGTTTAGGAACGAGCGGAGGGGGTTCCTACGAGCAGTACTTC
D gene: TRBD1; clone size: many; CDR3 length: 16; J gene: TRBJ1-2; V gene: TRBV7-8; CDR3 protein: CASSPGRRGRDYGYTF; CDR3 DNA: TGTGCCAGCAGCCCCGGGAGGAGGGGGCGCGACTATGGCTACACCTTC
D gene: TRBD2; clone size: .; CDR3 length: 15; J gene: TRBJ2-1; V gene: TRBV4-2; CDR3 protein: CASSLREGEASEQFF; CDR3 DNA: TGTGCCAGCAGCCTTCGGGAGGGCGAGGCATCTGAGCAGTTCTTC
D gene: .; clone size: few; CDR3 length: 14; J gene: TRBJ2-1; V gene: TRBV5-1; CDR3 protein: CASSGGHEYNEQFF; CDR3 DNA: TGCGCCAGCTCGGGTGGGCATGAGTACAATGAGCAGTTCTTC
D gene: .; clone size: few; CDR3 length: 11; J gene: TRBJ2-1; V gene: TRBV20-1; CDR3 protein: CSARDLNEQFF; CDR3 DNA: TGCAGTGCTAGAGATCTGAATGAGCAGTTCTTC
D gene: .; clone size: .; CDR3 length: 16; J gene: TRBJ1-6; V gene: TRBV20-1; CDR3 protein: CSARTSMAPPNSPLHF; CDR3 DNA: TGCAGTGCTAGAACTAGTATGGCCCCCCCTAATTCACCCCTCCACTTT
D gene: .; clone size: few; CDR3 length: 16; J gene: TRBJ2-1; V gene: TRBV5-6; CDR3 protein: CASTSPQQRAYNEQFF; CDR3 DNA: TGTGCCAGCACTTCCCCCCAACAAAGGGCCTACAATGAGCAGTTCTTC
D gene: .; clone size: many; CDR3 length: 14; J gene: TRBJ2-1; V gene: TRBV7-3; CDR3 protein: CASSTSRDNNEQFF; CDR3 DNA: TGTGCCAGCAGCACCTCCCGGGACAACAATGAGCAGTTCTTC
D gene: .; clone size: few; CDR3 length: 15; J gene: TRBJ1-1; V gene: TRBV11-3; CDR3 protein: CASSLGGTQNREAFF; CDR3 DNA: TGTGCCAGCAGCTTAGGAGGGACCCAGAACCGTGAAGCTTTCTTT
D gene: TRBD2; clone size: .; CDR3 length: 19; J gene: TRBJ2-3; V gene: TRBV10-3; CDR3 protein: CAISDASGSGGASTDTQYF; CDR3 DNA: TGTGCCATCAGTGACGCTAGCGGGAGTGGAGGGGCTAGCACAGATACGCAGTATTTT
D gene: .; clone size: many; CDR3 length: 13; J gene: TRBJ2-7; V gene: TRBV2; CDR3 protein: CASRFSIPYEQYF; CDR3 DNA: TGTGCCAGCAGGTTCTCTATACCCTACGAGCAGTACTTC
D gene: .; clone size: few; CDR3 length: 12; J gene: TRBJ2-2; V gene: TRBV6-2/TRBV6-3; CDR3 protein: CASRYSSGELFF; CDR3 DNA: TGTGCCAGCAGATATTCATCCGGGGAGCTGTTTTTT
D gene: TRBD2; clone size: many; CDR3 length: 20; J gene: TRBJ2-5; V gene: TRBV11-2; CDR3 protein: CASSFQPRTSGRVAGETQYF; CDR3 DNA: TGTGCCAGCAGCTTCCAACCACGGACTAGCGGGAGGGTCGCGGGAGAGACCCAGTACTTC
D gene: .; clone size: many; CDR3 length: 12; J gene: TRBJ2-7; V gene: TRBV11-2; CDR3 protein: CASSSSRREQYF; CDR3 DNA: TGTGCCAGCAGCTCCTCACGGAGGGAGCAGTACTTC
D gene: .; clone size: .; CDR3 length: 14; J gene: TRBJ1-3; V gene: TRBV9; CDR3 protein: CASSVGSGGHTIYF; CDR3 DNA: TGTGCCAGCAGCGTAGGGTCCGGGGGACACACCATATATTTT